What follows describes a single T cell receptor beta chain. V shed 5 bases and J shed 8 bases, with 11 bases lying between them. Germline assignment: CDR1 SGHTA and CDR2 FQGNSA. CDR3 length equals 12 residues. The data are from a study of pediatric ulcerative colitis. One to two pinch biopsies were taken from the rectum during colonoscopy. Using immunoSEQ multiplex PCR, the repertoire was profiled, and TCRdb retains in-frame clones only, with some absent. This table holds 15,000 to 20,000 clones, approximately 80% found once. This chain uses TRBV7-2 with TRBJ2-3, with D maybe TRBD2 (5 bases). Sequences were obtained from gut tissue. This receptor was taken from a boy younger than 18 who was a control in a study of pediatric ulcerative colitis. The CDR3 spells CASSLSESTQYF. The CDR3 nucleotides are TGTGCCAGCAGCCTTAGCGAAAGTACGCAGTATTTT.